The text below deals with one T cell receptor (beta chain). Its antigen is undetermined. Patients had resection in Japan or China between the mid-2010s and the late 2010s. Each case's diagnosis was confirmed by two pathologists on H&E. The repertoire was sequenced with immunoSEQ multiplex PCR; TCRdb's copy has only in-frame clones and lacks some. The repertoire holds nearly 2,500 clones, with less than 80% as singletons. These data come from a study of immune evolution from preneoplasia to lung adenocarcinoma. The germline V gene has CDR1 SGHNT and CDR2 YYREEE (reference sequence). Trimming took off 0 bases at V and 5 bases at J, with 20 bases between the two ends. The CDR3 sequence is 18 residues long. Study-level results: Later-stage lesions seemingly showed higher T cell density and diversity than normal lung.

V usage is TRBV5-4 and J usage is TRBJ2-2, with unresolved D. The sequenced sample consisted of FFPE adjacent normal lung tissue. The sequence was collected from a person aged 65 to 85 with lung adenocarcinoma. The CDR3 region is CASSLGIGRPINTGELFF. Written as DNA, the CDR3 is TGTGCCAGCAGCTTGGGAATCGGACGGCCCATTAATACCGGGGAGCTGTTTTTT.